This entry lists 3 T cell receptor beta chains sequenced from one sample in a study of blood T cell repertoires in COVID-19. Assay used: immunoSEQ multiplex PCR; TCRdb lists only in-frame clones, some missing. The repertoire consists of about 270,000 clones, with just under 90% occurring once and the leading ten covering roughly 4%. The specimen sequenced was PBMCs or T cells enriched from blood (not recorded which). These receptors came from a woman in her twenties or thirties with acute COVID-19.

The chain combines TRBV28 with TRBJ2-7; 9 bases are a match to TRBD2. The CDR3 has 16 residues. J lost 2 bases, V lost 5 bases, and 10 bases had no gene match. The germline CDR1 and CDR2 sequences are MDHEN and SYDVKM. The CDR3 DNA reads as TGTGCCAGCAGTCTACCGACTAGCGGTGGACCCTACGAGCAGTACTTC. Amino acids: CASSLPTSGGPYEQYF.

The V gene is TRBV28, the J gene TRBJ1-5, with no clear D. The CDR3 covers 13 residues. Germline values: CDR1 MDHEN, CDR2 SYDVKM. The CDR3 nucleotides are TGTGCAGAACCGGCCGGGATCAATCAGCCCCAGCATTTT. Encoded protein: CAEPAGINQPQHF.

This clone was recorded a few times. The sample has other DNA sequences that encode this CDR3 too. V and J are TRBV18 and TRBJ2-3; 9 bases are a match to TRBD1. Per the germline V gene, CDR1 is KGHSH and CDR2 is LQKENI. Trimming removed 3 bases from V and 5 bases from J; junction bases left unmatched: 6. The length of the CDR3 is 15 residues. The CDR3 sequence: CASSPRTGEGDTQYF. The CDR3 DNA reads TGTGCCAGCTCACCGCGGACAGGGGAGGGAGATACGCAGTATTTT.